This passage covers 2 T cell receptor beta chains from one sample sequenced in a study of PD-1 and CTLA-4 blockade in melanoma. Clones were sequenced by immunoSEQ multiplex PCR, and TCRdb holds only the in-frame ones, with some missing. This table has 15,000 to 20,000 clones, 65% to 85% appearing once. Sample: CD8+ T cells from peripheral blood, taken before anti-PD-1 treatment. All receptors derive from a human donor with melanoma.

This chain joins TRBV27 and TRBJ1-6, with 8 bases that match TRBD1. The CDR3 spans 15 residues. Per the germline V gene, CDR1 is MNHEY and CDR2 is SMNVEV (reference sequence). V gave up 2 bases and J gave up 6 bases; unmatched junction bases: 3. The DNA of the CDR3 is TGTGCCAGCAGTTTACAGGGGGCCGGTAATTCACCCCTCCACTTT. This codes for CASSLQGAGNSPLHF.

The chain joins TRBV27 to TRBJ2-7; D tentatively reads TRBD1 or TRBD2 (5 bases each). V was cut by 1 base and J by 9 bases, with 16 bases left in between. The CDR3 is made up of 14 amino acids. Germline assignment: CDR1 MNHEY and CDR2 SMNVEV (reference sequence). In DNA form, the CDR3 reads TGTGCCAGCAGTTTATACCGGGGCGACCGGGGGCAGTACTTC. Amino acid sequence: CASSLYRGDRGQYF.